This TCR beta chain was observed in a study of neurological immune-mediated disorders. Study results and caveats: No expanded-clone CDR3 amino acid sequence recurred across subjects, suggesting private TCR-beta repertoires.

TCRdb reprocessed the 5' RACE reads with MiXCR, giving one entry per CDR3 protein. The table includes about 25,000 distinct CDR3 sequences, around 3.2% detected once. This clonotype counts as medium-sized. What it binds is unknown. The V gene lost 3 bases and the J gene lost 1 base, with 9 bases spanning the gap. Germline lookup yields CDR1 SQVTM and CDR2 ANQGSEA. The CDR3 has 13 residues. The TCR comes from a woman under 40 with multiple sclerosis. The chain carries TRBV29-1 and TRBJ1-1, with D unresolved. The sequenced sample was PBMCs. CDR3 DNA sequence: TGCAGCGTTGATCGGCAGCAGAACACTGAAGCTTTCTTT. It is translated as CSVDRQQNTEAFF.